A selection of T cell receptor beta chains follows, all from one sample in a study of blood T cell repertoires in COVID-19. The data were produced by immunoSEQ multiplex PCR, yet TCRdb's version contains in-frame clones alone and is incomplete. The sample includes 50,000 or so clones, roughly 84% seen only once; the top ten take roughly 3%. Material: peripheral blood. The source of these receptors is a man aged 50 to 59 with acute or convalescent COVID-19. Both conserved end residues are part of each CDR3. The order of the fields is J gene, D gene, V gene, CDR3 protein. A D gene is named only where the DNA matches it firmly.

>TRBJ1-4|TRBD1|TRBV9
CASSPQGDSNEKLFF
>TRBJ1-1|.|TRBV7-9
CASSPRVFEAFF
>TRBJ2-3|.|TRBV6-5
CASSYGRTDTQYF
>TRBJ1-6|TRBD1|TRBV5-1
CASSFPGGNSPLHF
>TRBJ2-2|.|TRBV29-1
CSVGRSGRELFF
>TRBJ2-7|TRBD1|TRBV5-1
CASSRRGQGPDEQYF
>TRBJ2-7|TRBD2|TRBV2
CASSERGGRAGVLYF
>TRBJ2-1|TRBD2|TRBV6-5
CASSSGTSGTVREQFF
>TRBJ2-7|.|TRBV5-1
CASYSGQALYEQYF
>TRBJ1-5|.|TRBV5-6
CASSLGRYQPQHF
>TRBJ2-7|TRBD2|TRBV28
CASSAPAGGNNEQYF
>TRBJ1-2|.|TRBV12-3/TRBV12-4
CASSLTGFYGYTF
>TRBJ2-3|.|TRBV6-2/TRBV6-3
CASSLDRRLDTQYF
>TRBJ2-2|.|TRBV5-1
CASSLGGLDTGELFF
>TRBJ1-1|.|TRBV19
CASSPGLARINTEAFF
>TRBJ1-2|.|TRBV5-1
CASSLEQTTNYGYTF
>TRBJ2-4|TRBD2|TRBV4-1
CASSQEEIGRGGSIQYF
>TRBJ2-7|TRBD1|TRBV24-1
CATSDAGTGGYDEQYF
>TRBJ2-1|.|TRBV9
CASSLGLYNEQFF
>TRBJ2-7|.|TRBV5-5
CASSGTQGSHGEQYF
>TRBJ1-3|.|TRBV6-5
CASRSGTGNTIYF
>TRBJ1-3|TRBD1|TRBV7-9
CASSLATGLGDTIYF
>TRBJ1-1|.|TRBV2
CASSDRGQHTEAFF
>TRBJ1-1|TRBD1|TRBV5-1
CASSLFQGDTEAFF
>TRBJ2-1|.|TRBV5-6
CASSLLYNEQFF
>TRBJ1-5|.|TRBV19
CASSIVFRNNYSNQPQHF
>TRBJ1-4|TRBD1|TRBV4-1
CASSQPRTGPNEKLFF
>TRBJ2-2|.|TRBV10-3
CAISESNSLTGELFF
>TRBJ1-5|.|TRBV5-6
CASSLITGSQPQHF
>TRBJ2-7|.|TRBV19
CATTHEGYEQYF
>TRBJ2-7|TRBD1|TRBV6-5
CASSWTGYEQYF
>TRBJ2-7|.|TRBV7-9
CASIFRGAYEQYF
>TRBJ1-1|.|TRBV25-1
CASSDRKGLGAEAFF
>TRBJ2-1|.|TRBV7-9
CASSFSGTEQFF
>TRBJ2-1|TRBD2|TRBV7-8
CASSYRLAGADEQFF
>TRBJ2-1|TRBD2|TRBV27
CASSAPGTSGRGEQFF
>TRBJ2-3|TRBD2|TRBV7-3
CASSRLAGGGTDTQYF
>TRBJ1-1|TRBD1|TRBV14
CASSQGDRVVRGTEAFF
>TRBJ1-6|TRBD1|TRBV6-5
CASTDRASYNSPLHF
>TRBJ2-1|.|TRBV11-2
CASSSYRDRTTYNEQFF
>TRBJ1-6|.|TRBV12-3/TRBV12-4
CASSPAIGGVLHF
>TRBJ1-1|.|TRBV7-2
CASSREGFRVNTEAFF
>TRBJ2-2|TRBD2|TRBV5-1
CASSPGLAGITGELFF
>TRBJ1-1|.|TRBV10-3
CAISEPKRGGGRGTEAFF
>TRBJ2-1|TRBD1|TRBV10-2
CASSGQGAVDEQFF
>TRBJ2-7|TRBD2|TRBV11-2
CASSDTGGGRSYEQYF
>TRBJ2-5|.|TRBV3-1/TRBV3-2
CASSRRGTGMQETQYF
>TRBJ2-7|TRBD2|TRBV6-2/TRBV6-3
CASSFSLAASYEQYF
>TRBJ2-1|TRBD1|TRBV3-1/TRBV3-2
CASSQDWGSARGSYNEQFF
>TRBJ2-7|.|TRBV7-9
CASSPGTSYEQYF
>TRBJ2-1|.|TRBV5-4
CASSLEPNNEQFF
>TRBJ2-7|.|TRBV4-1
CASSQDKEQGYYEQYF
>TRBJ2-3|TRBD2|TRBV7-9
CASSPMLAGGDTQYF
>TRBJ2-1|.|TRBV7-8
CASSLRRISYNEQFF